This TCR beta chain originates from a study of cytomegalovirus exposure and HLA in healthy donors. Notes on the study in general: Investigators reported over 150 TCR beta chains as tied to cytomegalovirus. In vitro, a few CMV-associated chains proved specific for CMV antigens.

The CDR3 consists of 15 residues. The ends lost 0 bases at V and 8 bases at J; junction bases unmatched: 7. Per germline, CDR1 SGHNT and CDR2 YYREEE (reference sequence). Clones were sequenced by immunoSEQ multiplex PCR, and TCRdb holds only the in-frame ones, with some missing. The table records about 160,000 clones, roughly 80% of them present only once. Comment on this clone: Its antigen is undetermined.

The V call is TRBV5-4, the J call TRBJ2-1, with 8 nucleotides matching TRBD1. The TCR sequence derives from a man aged 25-45 years in good health and CMV-seropositive. Sequenced input: PBMCs. The CDR3 nucleotides are TGTGCCAGCAGCTTGGACAGGGGGACCGGGGATGAGCAGTTCTTC. Protein sequence: CASSLDRGTGDEQFF.